The sequence of this T cell receptor (beta chain) was determined in a study of blood T cell repertoires in COVID-19. The overall study: Acute and convalescent COVID-19 samples came from the United States, Italy and Spain. Sources were T cells, B-cell-depleted T cells, or PBMCs; the material itself was cDNA or gDNA.

Germline lookup yields CDR1 PRHDT and CDR2 FYEKMQ (reference sequence). The CDR3 length is 12 residues. Between the trimmed V and J ends, which lost 3 bases and 8 bases, there was a span of 10 bases. Original handling: By means of reference gene primer amplification, nucleated cell counts were estimated. Sequenced by immunoSEQ multiplex PCR; TCRdb stores in-frame clones only, minus some. Clone size and the V and J calls come from that table; the DNA yielded D and trimming. The sample comprises roughly 260,000 clones, roughly 84% of which are singletons, and roughly 3.1% rests with the top ten. The chain links TRBV13 to TRBJ1-2; D remains unclear. Sequencing used peripheral blood. The receptor's source is a woman aged 18-29 years with acute or convalescent COVID-19. The CDR3 nucleotides are TGTGCCAGCAGCTTCCAGCTAGACGGCTACACCTTC. Residues: CASSFQLDGYTF.